These T cell receptor beta chains were read from a single sample in a study of cytomegalovirus exposure and HLA in healthy donors. Assay used: immunoSEQ multiplex PCR; TCRdb lists only in-frame clones, some missing. The sample lists over 100,000 clones, 80% to 85% occurring once. The specimen sequenced was PBMCs. The receptors here all came from a man aged 25 to 40 in good health and CMV-seropositive. Each CDR3 is given with its conserved first and last residue.

TRBJ1-3	TRBV6-5	14	CASSLTGSGNTIYF
TRBJ2-1	TRBV29-1	15	CSVEDRSGRGNEQFF
TRBJ1-4	TRBV7-9	15	CASSPWDTSNEKLFF
TRBJ2-1	TRBV27	14	CASSLGGNYNEQFF
TRBJ2-1	TRBV7-9	12	CASSLGQRKQFF
TRBJ1-6	TRBV6-6	14	CASRLDRTNSPLHF
TRBJ1-4	TRBV6-6	16	CASSYYNFRDERKLFF
TRBJ2-1	TRBV6-1	15	CASLDRGGSYNEQFF
TRBJ1-5	TRBV27	21	CASTPILGRWQGQGDNQPQHF
TRBJ1-6	TRBV28	13	CASGQGLRSPLHF
TRBJ2-1	TRBV5-6	15	CASSLVTEIWNEQFF
TRBJ1-5	TRBV19	18	CASSTLLPGQGNNQPQHF
TRBJ2-6	TRBV11-3	17	CASSPEGGSSGANVLTF
TRBJ1-2	TRBV19	17	CASSITLTGELNYGYTF
TRBJ2-1	TRBV19	15	CASSRLAGGGNEQFF
TRBJ2-1	TRBV9	17	CASSTNPTSGGYNEQFF